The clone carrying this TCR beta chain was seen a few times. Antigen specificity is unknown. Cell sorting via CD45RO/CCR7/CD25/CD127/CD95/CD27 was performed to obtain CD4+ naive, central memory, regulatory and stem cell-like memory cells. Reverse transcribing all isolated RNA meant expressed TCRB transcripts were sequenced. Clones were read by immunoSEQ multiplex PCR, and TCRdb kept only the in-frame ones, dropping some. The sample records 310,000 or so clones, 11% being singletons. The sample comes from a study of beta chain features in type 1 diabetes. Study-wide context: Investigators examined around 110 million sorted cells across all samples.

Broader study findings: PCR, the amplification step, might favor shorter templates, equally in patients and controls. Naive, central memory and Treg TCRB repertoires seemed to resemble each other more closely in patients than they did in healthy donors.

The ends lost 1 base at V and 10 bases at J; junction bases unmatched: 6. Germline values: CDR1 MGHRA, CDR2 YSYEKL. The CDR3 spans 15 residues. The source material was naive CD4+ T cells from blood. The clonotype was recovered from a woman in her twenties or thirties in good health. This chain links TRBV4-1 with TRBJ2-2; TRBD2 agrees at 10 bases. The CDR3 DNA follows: TGCGCCAGCAGCCAAGTGGGACTAGCGTTGGAGGAGCTGTTTTTT. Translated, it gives CASSQVGLALEELFF.